The 10 T cell receptor beta chains listed next were all sequenced from one sample in a study of naive and memory T cell subsets. The library had UMIs added by 3' ligation of an oligonucleotide to TCR cDNA. The SP2 primer and nested alpha and beta constant region primers amplified ligated cDNA in four rounds. TCRdb fed the 5' RACE reads into MiXCR, producing one record per CDR3 protein. The profile shows tens of thousands of distinct CDR3 sequences, approximately 7.2% of them singletons. All receptors derive from a male donor in good health.

This rearrangement joins TRBV27 to TRBJ2-5; D perhaps matches TRBD2 (5 bases). The CDR3 length is 13 residues. Germline CDR1 reads MNHEY; CDR2 reads SMNVEV (reference sequence). Deletions cut 9 bases from V and 2 bases from J, with 13 bases between. The CDR3 DNA follows: TGTGCCAGGGGCCCGGGAACTCAAGAGACCCAGTACTTC. This gives the protein CARGPGTQETQYF.

This clonotype was detected many times. This sequence joins TRBV20-1 and TRBJ2-3; D possibly uses TRBD1 or TRBD2 (6 bases each). The CDR3 spans 15 residues. V was pared by 6 bases and J by 12 bases, with 28 bases between. The V gene's germline CDR1 is DFQATT and CDR2 SNEGSKA (reference sequence). CDR3 sequence: CSASPGGAPQTQQYF. CDR3 in DNA: TGCAGTGCCTCCCCCGGGGGCGCGCCTCAGACACAACAGTATTTT.

The DNA for the CDR3 is TGCGCCAGCAGTGATTATAGCGGGGGGGCCAATGAGCAGTTCTTC. Translation gives CASSDYSGGANEQFF. This chain uses TRBV10-1 with TRBJ2-1; 11 positions agree with TRBD2. CDR3 length: 15 amino acids. V shed 3 bases and J 6 bases; nucleotides not matched to a gene: 4. Looked up from germline, CDR1 is WNHNN and CDR2 is SYGVQD (reference sequence).

The table lists this clonotype with many counts. The J gene is TRBJ2-7, the V gene TRBV20-1, with D possibly matching TRBD2 (5 bases). The germline V gene has CDR1 DFQATT and CDR2 SNEGSKA (reference sequence). This CDR3 region has 15 residues. V was clipped by 3 bases and J by 0 bases, with 15 bases between them. The CDR3 loop is CSASDPKRSSYEQYF. CDR3 sequence (DNA): TGCAGTGCTAGTGATCCGAAGCGGTCCTCCTACGAGCAGTACTTC.

This clonotype occurred a few times. The chain employs TRBV12-3 or TRBV12-4 and TRBJ2-7, with TRBD1 as a possible D gene (6 bases). The CDR3 has 16 residues. The V end lost 6 bases, the J end lost 5 bases, and 23 bases lay between the germline ends. CDR3 region: CASSRTAYEGAHEQYF. DNA for the CDR3: TGTGCCAGCAGCAGGACAGCATACGAGGGAGCCCACGAGCAGTACTTC.

This clonotype was counted at least ten times. The J gene is TRBJ2-6, the V gene TRBV5-1, with D tentatively TRBD2 (5 bases). CDR3 length equals 21 residues. CDR1 is SGHRS and CDR2 is YFSETQ in the germline V gene. V lost 1 base and J 0 bases, leaving 23 bases between the germline ends. The CDR3: CASSLTASRGIKYSGANVLTF. Here the CDR3 DNA reads TGCGCCAGCAGCTTGACCGCCTCGAGAGGGATCAAATACTCTGGGGCCAACGTCCTGACTTTC.

This clonotype turned up a few times. This rearrangement joins TRBV20-1 to TRBJ2-3; the D gene is possibly TRBD2 (6 bases). CDR1 is DFQATT, CDR2 SNEGSKA, per germline (reference sequence). CDR3 length: 13 amino acids. Trimming cost V 5 bases and J 4 bases, with 13 bases left between them. The CDR3 protein is CSACRLEADTQYF. CDR3 DNA: TGCAGTGCTTGTAGACTAGAGGCAGATACGCAGTATTTT.

This clonotype was counted only a few times. The J gene is TRBJ1-1, the V gene TRBV12-3 or TRBV12-4; D perhaps matches TRBD1 (5 bases). V was shortened by 7 bases and J by 1 base, with 16 bases between the two germline ends. This CDR3 spans 15 amino acids. The CDR3 nucleotides read TGTGCCAGCAAAGCTCGGGGCGGGGGGAACACTGAAGCTTTCTTT. Its translation is CASKARGGGNTEAFF.

This sequence joins TRBV12-3 or TRBV12-4 and TRBJ2-7; the D gene is possibly TRBD2 (6 bases). This CDR3 is 15 amino acids long. V was cut by 3 bases and J by 6 bases, with 18 bases left in between. In nucleotides, the CDR3 is TGTGCCAGCAGTTTCCGCCCCCCGACTAGTATCGAGCAGTACTTC. Protein sequence: CASSFRPPTSIEQYF.

This clonotype has more than one count but fewer than ten. CDR3 sequence: CSVSISGQPSYEQYF. Written as DNA, the CDR3 is TGCAGCGTTTCGATCTCGGGACAGCCCTCCTACGAGCAGTACTTC. The chain carries TRBV29-1 and TRBJ2-7; 7 nucleotides line up with TRBD1. J was trimmed by 0 bases and V by 5 bases; bases with no gene match: 10. The CDR3 covers 15 residues. Per germline, CDR1 SQVTM and CDR2 ANQGSEA.